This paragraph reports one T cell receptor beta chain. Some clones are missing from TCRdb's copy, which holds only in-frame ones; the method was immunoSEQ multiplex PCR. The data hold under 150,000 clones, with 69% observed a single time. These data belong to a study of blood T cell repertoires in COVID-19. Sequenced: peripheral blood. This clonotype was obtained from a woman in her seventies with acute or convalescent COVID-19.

This CDR3 reads CASSLFEAGFYGYTF. CDR3 sequence (DNA): TGTGCCAGCAGTTTATTCGAAGCGGGTTTCTATGGCTACACCTTC. The chain carries TRBV28 and TRBJ1-2; D remains ambiguous. Germline V gives CDR1 MDHEN, CDR2 SYDVKM. This CDR3 contains 15 residues. V was trimmed by 1 base and J by 4 bases, leaving 13 bases between them.